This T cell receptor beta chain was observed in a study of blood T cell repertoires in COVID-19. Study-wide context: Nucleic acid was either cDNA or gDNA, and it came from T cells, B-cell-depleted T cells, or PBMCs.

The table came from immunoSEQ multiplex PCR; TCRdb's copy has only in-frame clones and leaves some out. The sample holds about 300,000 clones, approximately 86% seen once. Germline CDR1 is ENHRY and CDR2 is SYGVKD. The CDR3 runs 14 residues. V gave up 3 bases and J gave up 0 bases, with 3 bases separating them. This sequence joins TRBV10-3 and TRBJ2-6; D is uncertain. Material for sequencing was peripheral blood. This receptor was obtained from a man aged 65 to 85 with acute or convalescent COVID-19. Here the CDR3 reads CAISDHSGANVLTF. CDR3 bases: TGTGCCATCAGTGATCACTCTGGGGCCAACGTCCTGACTTTC.